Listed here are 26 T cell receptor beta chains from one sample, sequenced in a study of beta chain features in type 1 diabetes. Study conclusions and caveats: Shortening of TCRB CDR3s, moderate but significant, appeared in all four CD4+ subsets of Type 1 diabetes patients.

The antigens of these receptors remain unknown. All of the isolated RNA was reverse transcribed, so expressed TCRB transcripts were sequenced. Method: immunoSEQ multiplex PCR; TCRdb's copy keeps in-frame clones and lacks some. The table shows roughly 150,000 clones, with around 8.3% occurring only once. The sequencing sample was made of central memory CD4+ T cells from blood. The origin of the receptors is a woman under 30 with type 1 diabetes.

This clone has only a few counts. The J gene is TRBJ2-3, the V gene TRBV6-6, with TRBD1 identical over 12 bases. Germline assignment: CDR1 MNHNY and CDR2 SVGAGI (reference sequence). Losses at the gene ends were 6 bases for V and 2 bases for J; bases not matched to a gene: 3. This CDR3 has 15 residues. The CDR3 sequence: CASREGQGATDTQYF. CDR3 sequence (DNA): TGTGCCAGCAGGGAGGGACAGGGGGCCACAGATACGCAGTATTTT.

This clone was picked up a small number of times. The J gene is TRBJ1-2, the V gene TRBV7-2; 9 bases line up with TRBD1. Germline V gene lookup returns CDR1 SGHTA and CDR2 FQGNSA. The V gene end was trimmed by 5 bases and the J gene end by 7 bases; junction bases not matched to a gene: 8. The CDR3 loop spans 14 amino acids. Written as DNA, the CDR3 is TGTGCCAGCAGCCCTATGGGACAGGGAACTGGCTACACCTTC. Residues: CASSPMGQGTGYTF.

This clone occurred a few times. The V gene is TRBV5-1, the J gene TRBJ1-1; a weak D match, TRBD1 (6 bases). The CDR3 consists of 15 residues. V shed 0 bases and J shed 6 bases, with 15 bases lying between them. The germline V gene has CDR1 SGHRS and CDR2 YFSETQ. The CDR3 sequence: CASSLVGQRMAEAFF. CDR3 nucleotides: TGCGCCAGCAGCTTGGTCGGACAGCGGATGGCTGAAGCTTTCTTT.

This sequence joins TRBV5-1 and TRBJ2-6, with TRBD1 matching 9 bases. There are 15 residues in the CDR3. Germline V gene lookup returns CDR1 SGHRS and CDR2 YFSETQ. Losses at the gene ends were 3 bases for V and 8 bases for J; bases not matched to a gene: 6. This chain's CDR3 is CASSSMTGGTNVLTF. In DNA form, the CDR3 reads TGCGCCAGCAGCTCCATGACAGGGGGTACCAACGTCCTGACTTTC.

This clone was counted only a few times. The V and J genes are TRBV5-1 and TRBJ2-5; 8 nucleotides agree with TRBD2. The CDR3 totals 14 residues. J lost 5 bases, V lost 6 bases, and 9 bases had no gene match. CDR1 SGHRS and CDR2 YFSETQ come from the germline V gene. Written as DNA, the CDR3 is TGCGCCAGCACACGGACTAGCACTGAGGAGACCCAGTACTTC. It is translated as CASTRTSTEETQYF.

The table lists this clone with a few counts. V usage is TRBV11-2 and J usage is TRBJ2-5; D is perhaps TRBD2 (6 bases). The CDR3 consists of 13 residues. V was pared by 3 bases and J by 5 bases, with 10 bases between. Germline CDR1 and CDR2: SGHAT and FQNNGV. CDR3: CASSFGGFETQYF. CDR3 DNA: TGTGCCAGCAGCTTCGGGGGATTCGAGACCCAGTACTTC.

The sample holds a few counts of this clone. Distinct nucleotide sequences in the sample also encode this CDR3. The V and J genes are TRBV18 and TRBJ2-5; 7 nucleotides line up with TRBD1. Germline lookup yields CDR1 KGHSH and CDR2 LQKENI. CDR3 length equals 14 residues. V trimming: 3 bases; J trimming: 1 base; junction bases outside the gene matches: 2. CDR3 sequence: CASSPGQSQETQYF. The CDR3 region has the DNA TGTGCCAGCTCACCGGGACAGAGCCAAGAGACCCAGTACTTC.

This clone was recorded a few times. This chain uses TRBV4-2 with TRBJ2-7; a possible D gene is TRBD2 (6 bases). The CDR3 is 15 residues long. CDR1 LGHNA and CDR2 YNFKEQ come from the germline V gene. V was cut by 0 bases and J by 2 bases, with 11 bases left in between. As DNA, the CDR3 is TGTGCCAGCAGCCAAGAATATAGCGGACCCTACGAGCAGTACTTC. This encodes CASSQEYSGPYEQYF.

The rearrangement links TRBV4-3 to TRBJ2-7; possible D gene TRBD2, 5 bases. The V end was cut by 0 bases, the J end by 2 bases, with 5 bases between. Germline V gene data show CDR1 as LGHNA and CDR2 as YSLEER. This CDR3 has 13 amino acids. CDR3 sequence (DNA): TGCGCCAGCAGCCAAGAGAGGGCCTACGAGCAGTACTTC. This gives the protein CASSQERAYEQYF.

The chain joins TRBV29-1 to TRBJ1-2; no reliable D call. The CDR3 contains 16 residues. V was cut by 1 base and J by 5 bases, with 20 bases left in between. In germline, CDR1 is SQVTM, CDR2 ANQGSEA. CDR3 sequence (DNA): TGCAGCGTTGAAGCCATCCGGTCCCCCATACCTTATGGCTACACCTTC. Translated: CSVEAIRSPIPYGYTF.

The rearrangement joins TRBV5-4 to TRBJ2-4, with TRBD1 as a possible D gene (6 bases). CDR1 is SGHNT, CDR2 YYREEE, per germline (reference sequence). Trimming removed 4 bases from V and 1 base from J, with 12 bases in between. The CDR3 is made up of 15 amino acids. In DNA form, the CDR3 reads TGTGCCAGCAGCGCACCGCAGGGGGCCAAAAACATTCAGTACTTC. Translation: CASSAPQGAKNIQYF.

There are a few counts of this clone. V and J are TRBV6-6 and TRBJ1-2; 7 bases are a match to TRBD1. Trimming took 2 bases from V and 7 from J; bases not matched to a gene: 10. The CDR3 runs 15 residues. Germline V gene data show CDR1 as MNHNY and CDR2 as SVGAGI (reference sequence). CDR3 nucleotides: TGTGCCAGCAGTTACCTACAGGGGTCGCTCCTTGGCTACACCTTC. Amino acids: CASSYLQGSLLGYTF.

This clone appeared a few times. The DNA for the CDR3 is TGTGCCAGCTCAATGTCTAGCGGTTACGAGCAGTACTTC. Translated: CASSMSSGYEQYF. This rearrangement joins TRBV18 to TRBJ2-7; 7 bases are a match to TRBD2. The CDR3 contains 13 residues. V dropped 5 bases and J dropped 4; count of bases not matched to a gene: 5. Germline CDR1 is KGHSH and CDR2 is LQKENI.

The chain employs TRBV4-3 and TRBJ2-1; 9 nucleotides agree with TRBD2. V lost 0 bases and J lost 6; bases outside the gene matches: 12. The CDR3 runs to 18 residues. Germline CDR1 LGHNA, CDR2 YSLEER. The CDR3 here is CASSQEVGGGAFRNEQFF. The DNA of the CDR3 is TGCGCCAGCAGCCAAGAGGTGGGCGGGGGGGCCTTCCGCAATGAGCAGTTCTTC.

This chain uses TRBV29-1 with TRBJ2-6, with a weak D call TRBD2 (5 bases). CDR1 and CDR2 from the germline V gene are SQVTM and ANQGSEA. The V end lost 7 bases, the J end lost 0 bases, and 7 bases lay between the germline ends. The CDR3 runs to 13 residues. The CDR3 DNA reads TGCAGCGGGACTTTCTCTGGGGCCAACGTCCTGACTTTC. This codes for CSGTFSGANVLTF.

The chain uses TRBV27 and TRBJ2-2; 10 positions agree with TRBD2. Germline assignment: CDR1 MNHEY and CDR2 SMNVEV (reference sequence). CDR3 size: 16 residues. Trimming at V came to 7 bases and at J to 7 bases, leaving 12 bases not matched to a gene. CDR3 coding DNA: TGTGCCAGCACCCCGTGGCTAGCGGGAGTGGGCGGGGAGCTGTTTTTT. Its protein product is CASTPWLAGVGGELFF.

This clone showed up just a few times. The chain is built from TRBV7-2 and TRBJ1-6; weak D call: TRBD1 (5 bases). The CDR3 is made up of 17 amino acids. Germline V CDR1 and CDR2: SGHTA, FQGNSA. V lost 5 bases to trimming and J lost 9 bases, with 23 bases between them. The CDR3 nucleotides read TGTGCCAGCAGCCCCAACGGGCGGGGGGGTCTCGGTTCACCCCTCCACTTT. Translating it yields CASSPNGRGGLGSPLHF.

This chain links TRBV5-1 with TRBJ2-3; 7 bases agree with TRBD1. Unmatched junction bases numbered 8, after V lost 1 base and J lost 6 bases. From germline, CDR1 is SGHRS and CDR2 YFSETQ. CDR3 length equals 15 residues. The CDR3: CASSLWDSYGDTQYF. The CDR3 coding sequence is TGCGCCAGCAGCTTGTGGGACAGCTACGGGGATACGCAGTATTTT.

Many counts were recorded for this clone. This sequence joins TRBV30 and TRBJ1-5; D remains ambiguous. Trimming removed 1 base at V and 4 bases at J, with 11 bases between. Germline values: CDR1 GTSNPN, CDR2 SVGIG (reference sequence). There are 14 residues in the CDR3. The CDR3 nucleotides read TGTGCCTGGAGTGGCTTGACAACGAATCAGCCCCAGCATTTT. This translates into CAWSGLTTNQPQHF.

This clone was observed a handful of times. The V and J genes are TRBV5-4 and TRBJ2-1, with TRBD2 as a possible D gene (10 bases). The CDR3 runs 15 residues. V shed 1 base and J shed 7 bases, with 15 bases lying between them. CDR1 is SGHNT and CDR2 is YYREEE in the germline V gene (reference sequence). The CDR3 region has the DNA TGTGCCAGCAGCTTGACTAGCGGGACAGGGAATGAGCAGTTCTTC. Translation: CASSLTSGTGNEQFF.

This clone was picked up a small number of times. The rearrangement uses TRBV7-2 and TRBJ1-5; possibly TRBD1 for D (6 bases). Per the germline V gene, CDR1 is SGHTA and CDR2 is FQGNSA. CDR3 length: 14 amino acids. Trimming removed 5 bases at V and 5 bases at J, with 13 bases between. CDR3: CASSLTGGDQPQHF. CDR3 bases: TGTGCCAGCAGCCTTACGGGGGGCGATCAGCCCCAGCATTTT.

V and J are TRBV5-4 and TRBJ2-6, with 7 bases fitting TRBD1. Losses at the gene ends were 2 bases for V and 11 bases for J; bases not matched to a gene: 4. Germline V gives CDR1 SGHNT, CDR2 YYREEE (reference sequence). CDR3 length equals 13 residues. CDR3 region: CASSLGQGDVLTF. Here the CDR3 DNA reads TGTGCCAGCAGCTTAGGCCAGGGGGACGTCCTGACTTTC. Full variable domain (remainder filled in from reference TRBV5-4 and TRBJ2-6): ETGVTQSPTHLIKTRGQQVTLRCSSQSGHNTVSWYQQALGQGPQFIFQYYREEENGRGNFPPRFSGLQFPNYSSELNVNALELDDSALYLCASSLGQGDVLTFGAGSRLTVL.

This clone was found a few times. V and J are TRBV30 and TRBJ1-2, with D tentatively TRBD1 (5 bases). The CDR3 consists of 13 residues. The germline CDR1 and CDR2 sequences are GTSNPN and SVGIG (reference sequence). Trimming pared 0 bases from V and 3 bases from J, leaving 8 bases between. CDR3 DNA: TGTGCCTGGAGTGTAACCAGGGACTATGGCTACACCTTC. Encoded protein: CAWSVTRDYGYTF.

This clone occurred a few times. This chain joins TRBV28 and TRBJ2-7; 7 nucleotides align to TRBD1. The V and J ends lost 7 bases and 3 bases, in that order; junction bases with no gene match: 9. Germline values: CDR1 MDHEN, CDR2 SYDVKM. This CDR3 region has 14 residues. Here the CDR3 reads CASNRGYGYYEQYF. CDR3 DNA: TGTGCCAGCAACAGGGGATATGGGTACTACGAGCAGTACTTC.

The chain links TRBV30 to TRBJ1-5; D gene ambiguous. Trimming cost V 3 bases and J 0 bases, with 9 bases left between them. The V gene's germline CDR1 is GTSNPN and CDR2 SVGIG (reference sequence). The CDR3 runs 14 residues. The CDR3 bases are TGTGCCTGGAGCGGGATAAATAGCAATCAGCCCCAGCATTTT. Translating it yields CAWSGINSNQPQHF.

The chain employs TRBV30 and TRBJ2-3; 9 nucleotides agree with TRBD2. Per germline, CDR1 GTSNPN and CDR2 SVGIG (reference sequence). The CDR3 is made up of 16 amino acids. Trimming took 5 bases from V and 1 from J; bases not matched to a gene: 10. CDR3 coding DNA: TGTGCCTGGGGGCCCGGGCTAGCGGGACGCACAGATACGCAGTATTTT. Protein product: CAWGPGLAGRTDTQYF.